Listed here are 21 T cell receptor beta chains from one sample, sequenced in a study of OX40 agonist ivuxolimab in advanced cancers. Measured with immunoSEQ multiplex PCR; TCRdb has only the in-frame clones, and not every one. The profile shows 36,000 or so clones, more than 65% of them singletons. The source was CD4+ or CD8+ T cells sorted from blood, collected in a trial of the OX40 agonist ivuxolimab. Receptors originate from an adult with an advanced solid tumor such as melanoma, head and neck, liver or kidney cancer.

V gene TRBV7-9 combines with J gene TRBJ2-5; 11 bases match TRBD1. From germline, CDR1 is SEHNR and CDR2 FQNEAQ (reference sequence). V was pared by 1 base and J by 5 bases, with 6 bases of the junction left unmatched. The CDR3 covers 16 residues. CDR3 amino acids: CASSLGGTGGQETQYF. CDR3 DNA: TGTGCCAGCAGCTTAGGTGGGACAGGGGGTCAGGAGACCCAGTACTTC.

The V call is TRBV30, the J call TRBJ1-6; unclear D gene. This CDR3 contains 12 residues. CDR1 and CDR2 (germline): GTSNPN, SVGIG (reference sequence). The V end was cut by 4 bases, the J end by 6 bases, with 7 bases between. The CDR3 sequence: CAWTEFNSPLHF. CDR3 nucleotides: TGTGCCTGGACAGAGTTTAATTCACCCCTCCACTTT.

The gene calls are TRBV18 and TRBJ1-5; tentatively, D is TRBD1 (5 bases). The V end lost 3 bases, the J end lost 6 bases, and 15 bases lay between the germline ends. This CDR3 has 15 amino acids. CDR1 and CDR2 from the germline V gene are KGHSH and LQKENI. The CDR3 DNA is TGTGCCAGCTCACCGGGCCAGGGAGGAACTCAGCCCCAGCATTTT. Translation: CASSPGQGGTQPQHF.

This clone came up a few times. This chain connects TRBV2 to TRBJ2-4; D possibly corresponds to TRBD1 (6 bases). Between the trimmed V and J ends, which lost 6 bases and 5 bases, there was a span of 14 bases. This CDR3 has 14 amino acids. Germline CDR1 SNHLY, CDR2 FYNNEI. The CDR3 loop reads CASSPGQGENIQYF. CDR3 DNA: TGTGCCAGCAGCCCGGGACAAGGCGAAAACATTCAGTACTTC.

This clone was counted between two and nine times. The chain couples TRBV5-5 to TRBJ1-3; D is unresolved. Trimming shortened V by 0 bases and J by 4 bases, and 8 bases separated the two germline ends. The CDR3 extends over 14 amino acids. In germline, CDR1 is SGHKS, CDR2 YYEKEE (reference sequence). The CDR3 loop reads CASSLVTHGNTIYF. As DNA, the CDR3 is TGTGCCAGCAGCTTGGTGACGCACGGAAACACCATATATTTT.

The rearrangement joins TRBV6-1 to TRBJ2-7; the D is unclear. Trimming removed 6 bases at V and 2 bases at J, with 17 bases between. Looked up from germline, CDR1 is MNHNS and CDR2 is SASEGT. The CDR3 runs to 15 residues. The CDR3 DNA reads TGTGCCAGCAGCGACCCTACCAGGCGGCCCTACGAGCAGTACTTC. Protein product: CASSDPTRRPYEQYF.

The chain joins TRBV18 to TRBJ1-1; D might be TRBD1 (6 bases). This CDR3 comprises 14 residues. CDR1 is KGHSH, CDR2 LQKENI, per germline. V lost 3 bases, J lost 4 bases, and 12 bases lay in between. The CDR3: CASSPGGPSTEAFF. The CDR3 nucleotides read TGTGCCAGCTCACCGGGGGGGCCTTCCACTGAAGCTTTCTTT.

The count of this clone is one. CDR3 nucleotide sequence: TGCAGCGTTGTCCCGGGACATACCGATGGCTACACCTTC. This encodes CSVVPGHTDGYTF. The rearrangement joins TRBV29-1 to TRBJ1-2, with D possibly TRBD1 on 6 matching bases. The CDR3 totals 13 residues. Trimming left V 4 bases short and J 6 bases short, with 15 bases between. Germline V gene sequence: CDR1 SQVTM, CDR2 ANQGSEA. Full variable domain (remainder filled in from reference TRBV29-1 and TRBJ1-2): SAVISQKPSRDICQRGTSLTIQCQVDSQVTMMFWYRQQPGQSLTLIATANQGSEATYESGFVIDKFPISRPNLTFSTLTVSNMSPEDSSIYLCSVVPGHTDGYTFGSGTRLTVV.

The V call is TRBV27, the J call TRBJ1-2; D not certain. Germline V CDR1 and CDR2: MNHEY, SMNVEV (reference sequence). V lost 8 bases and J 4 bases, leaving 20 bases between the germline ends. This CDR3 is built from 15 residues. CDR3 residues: CASLPSVKGLYGYTF. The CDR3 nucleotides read TGTGCCAGCCTCCCGTCAGTAAAGGGTCTCTATGGCTACACCTTC.

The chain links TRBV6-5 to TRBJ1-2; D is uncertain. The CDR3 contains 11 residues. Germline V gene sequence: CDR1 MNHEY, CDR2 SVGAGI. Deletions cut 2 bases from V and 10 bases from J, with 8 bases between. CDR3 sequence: CASSYAGIYTF. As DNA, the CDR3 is TGTGCCAGCAGTTACGCAGGAATCTACACCTTC.

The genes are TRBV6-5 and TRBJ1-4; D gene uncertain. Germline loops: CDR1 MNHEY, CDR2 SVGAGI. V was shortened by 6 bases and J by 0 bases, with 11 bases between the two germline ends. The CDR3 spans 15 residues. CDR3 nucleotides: TGTGCCAGCAGCGATACTTACTCAACTAATGAAAAACTGTTTTTT. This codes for CASSDTYSTNEKLFF.

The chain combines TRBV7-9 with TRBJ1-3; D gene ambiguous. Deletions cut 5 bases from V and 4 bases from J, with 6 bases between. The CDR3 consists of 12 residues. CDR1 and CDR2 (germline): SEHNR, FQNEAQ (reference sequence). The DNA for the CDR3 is TGTGCCAGCAGCCCAGGAGGAAACACCATATATTTT. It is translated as CASSPGGNTIYF.

The CDR3 region has the DNA TGTGCCAGTAGTTTTTTAAATCCCGGGACAGGGAACTATGGCTACACCTTC. Translation gives CASSFLNPGTGNYGYTF. The V gene is TRBV19, the J gene TRBJ1-2, with 9 bases aligning to TRBD1. CDR1 and CDR2 (germline): LNHDA, SQIVND (reference sequence). The CDR3 spans 17 residues. V lost 5 bases and J lost 2; bases outside the gene matches: 12. Full variable domain (missing parts from reference TRBV19 and TRBJ1-2): DGGITQSPKYLFRKEGQNVTLSCEQNLNHDAMYWYRQDPGQGLRLIYYSQIVNDFQKGDIAEGYSVSREKKESFPLTVTSAQKNPTAFYLCASSFLNPGTGNYGYTFGSGTRLTVV.

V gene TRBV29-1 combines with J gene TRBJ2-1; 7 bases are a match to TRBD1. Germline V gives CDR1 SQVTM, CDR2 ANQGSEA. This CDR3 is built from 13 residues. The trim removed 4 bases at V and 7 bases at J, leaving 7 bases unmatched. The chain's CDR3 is CSVGQGRKNEQFF. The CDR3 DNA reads TGCAGCGTTGGACAGGGACGTAAGAATGAGCAGTTCTTC.

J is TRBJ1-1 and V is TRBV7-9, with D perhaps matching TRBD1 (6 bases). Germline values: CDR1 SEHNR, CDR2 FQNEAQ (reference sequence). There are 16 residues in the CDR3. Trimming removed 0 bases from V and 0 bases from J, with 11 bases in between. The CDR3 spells CASSLAWGPMNTEAFF. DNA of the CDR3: TGTGCCAGCAGCTTAGCTTGGGGGCCCATGAACACTGAAGCTTTCTTT.

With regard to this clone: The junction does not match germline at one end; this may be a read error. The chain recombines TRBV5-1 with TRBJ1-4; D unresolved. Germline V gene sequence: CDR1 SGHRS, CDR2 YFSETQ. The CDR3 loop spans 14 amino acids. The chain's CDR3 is CASRGQKTNEKLFF. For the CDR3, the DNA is TGCGCTAGCAGAGGGCAGAAGACTAATGAAAAACTGTTTTTT. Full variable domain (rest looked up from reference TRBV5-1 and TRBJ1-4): KAGVTQTPRYLIKTRGQQVTLSCSPISGHRSVSWYQQTPGQGLQFLFEYFSETQRNKGNFPGRFSGRQFSNSRSEMNVSTLELGDSALYLCASRGQKTNEKLFFGSGTQLSVL.

CDR3 amino acids: CASSSRDGNTEAFF. CDR3 DNA: TGTGCCAGTAGTTCCCGGGACGGAAACACTGAAGCTTTCTTT. This chain uses TRBV19 with TRBJ1-1; TRBD1 is a possible D gene (5 bases). Trimming left V 5 bases short and J 2 bases short, with 12 bases between. Germline loops: CDR1 LNHDA, CDR2 SQIVND (reference sequence). The CDR3 totals 14 residues.

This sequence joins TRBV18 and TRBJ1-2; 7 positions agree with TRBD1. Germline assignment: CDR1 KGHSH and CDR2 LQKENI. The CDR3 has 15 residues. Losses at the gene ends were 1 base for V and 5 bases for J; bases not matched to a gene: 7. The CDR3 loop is CASSPLGTERYGYTF. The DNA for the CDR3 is TGTGCCAGCTCACCACTGGGGACAGAAAGATATGGCTACACCTTC. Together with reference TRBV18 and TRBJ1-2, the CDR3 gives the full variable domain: NAGVMQNPRHLVRRRGQEARLRCSPMKGHSHVYWYRQLPEEGLKFMVYLQKENIIDESGMPKERFSAEFPKEGPSILRIQQVVRGDSAAYFCASSPLGTERYGYTFGSGTRLTVV.

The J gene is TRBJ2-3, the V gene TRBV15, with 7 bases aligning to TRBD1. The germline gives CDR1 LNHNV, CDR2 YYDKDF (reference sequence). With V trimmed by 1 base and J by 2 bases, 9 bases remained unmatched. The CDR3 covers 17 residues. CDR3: CATSRGTGGQVTDTQYF. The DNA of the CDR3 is TGTGCCACCAGCAGAGGCACCGGAGGACAGGTCACAGATACGCAGTATTTT.

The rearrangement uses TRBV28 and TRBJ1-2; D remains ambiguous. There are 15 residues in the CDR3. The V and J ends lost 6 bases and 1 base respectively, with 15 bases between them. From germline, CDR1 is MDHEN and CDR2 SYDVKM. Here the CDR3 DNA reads TGTGCCAGCAGCCAAATAAATACGTTTAACTATGGCTACACCTTC. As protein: CASSQINTFNYGYTF.

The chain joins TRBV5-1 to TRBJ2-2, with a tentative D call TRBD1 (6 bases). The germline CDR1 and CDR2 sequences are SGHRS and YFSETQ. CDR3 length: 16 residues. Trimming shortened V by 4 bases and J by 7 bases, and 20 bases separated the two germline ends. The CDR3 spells CASSIRTAWSGGELFF. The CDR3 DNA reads TGCGCCAGCAGCATAAGGACAGCATGGAGTGGCGGGGAGCTGTTTTTT.